The 13 T cell receptor beta chains presented below share a single source sample, sequenced in a study of blood T cell repertoires in COVID-19. The repertoire was sequenced with immunoSEQ multiplex PCR; TCRdb's copy has only in-frame clones and lacks some. The top ten hold about 3.5% of the sample, which has 220,000 or so clones, roughly nine tenths seen once. Sample: PBMCs or T cells enriched from blood (not recorded which). Receptors originate from a woman between 18 and 29 years old in a cohort exposed to, infected with or recovered from COVID-19 (not recorded which).

V usage is TRBV4-1 and J usage is TRBJ2-3; 7 positions match TRBD2. CDR1 and CDR2 (germline): MGHRA, YSYEKL. CDR3 length: 14 residues. V lost 1 base, J lost 7 bases, and 5 bases stayed unmatched. CDR3 amino acids: CASSQGPTSYTQYF. In nucleotides, the CDR3 is TGCGCCAGCAGCCAAGGCCCGACTAGCTATACGCAGTATTTT.

This clone appeared a single time. The rearrangement joins TRBV15 to TRBJ2-3; 12 bases line up with TRBD2. Germline CDR1 is LNHNV and CDR2 is YYDKDF (reference sequence). CDR3 length: 17 amino acids. The trim removed 1 base at V and 2 bases at J, leaving 4 bases unmatched. The CDR3 is CATSRVTSGSITDTQYF. For the CDR3, the DNA is TGTGCCACCAGCAGAGTGACTAGCGGGAGCATCACAGATACGCAGTATTTT.

The genes are TRBV18 and TRBJ2-1, with D possibly being TRBD1 (6 bases). V shed 7 bases and J shed 4 bases, with 17 bases lying between them. CDR1 is KGHSH, CDR2 LQKENI, per germline. There are 15 residues in the CDR3. The CDR3 DNA reads as TGTGCCAGCTACTTGGACAGTACCCTGTACAATGAGCAGTTCTTC. Translating gives CASYLDSTLYNEQFF.

This rearrangement joins TRBV28 to TRBJ1-1; tentatively, D is TRBD1 (5 bases). CDR1 MDHEN and CDR2 SYDVKM come from the germline V gene. CDR3 length: 16 amino acids. Deletions cut 5 bases from V and 3 bases from J, with 19 bases between. CDR3 sequence reads: CASSPPLGGRDTEAFF. Written as DNA, the CDR3 is TGTGCCAGCAGTCCCCCTTTGGGGGGACGGGACACTGAAGCTTTCTTT.

The sample holds one count of this clone. V and J are TRBV28 and TRBJ1-1, with a weak D call TRBD1 (6 bases). The germline V gene encodes CDR1 MDHEN and CDR2 SYDVKM. Trimming cost V 8 bases and J 3 bases, with 10 bases left between them. CDR3 size: 12 residues. CDR3 nucleotide sequence: TGTGCCAGCGGTAGGGGGTACACTGAAGCTTTCTTT. This gives the protein CASGRGYTEAFF.

This clone was picked up one time. The rearrangement links TRBV19 to TRBJ2-7; the match to TRBD2 covers 7 bases. After removal of 1 base from V and 0 bases from J, the junction contained 3 bases not matched to a gene. This CDR3 contains 15 residues. Germline assignment: CDR1 LNHDA and CDR2 SQIVND (reference sequence). CDR3 residues: CASSIGLAASYEQYF. The CDR3 nucleotides read TGTGCCAGTAGTATAGGACTAGCTGCCTCCTACGAGCAGTACTTC.

The CDR3 DNA sequence: TGCGCCAGCTCGCGGGCCGGGGGCACAGATACGCAGTATTTT. Translated, it gives CASSRAGGTDTQYF. This chain uses TRBV5-1 with TRBJ2-3; D is possibly TRBD2 (5 bases). Trimming removed 7 bases from V and 1 base from J, with 13 bases in between. The CDR3 spans 14 residues. Germline CDR1 and CDR2: SGHRS and YFSETQ.

This chain uses TRBV2 with TRBJ1-1; D may be TRBD1 (5 bases). The CDR3 is 18 residues long. Looked up from germline, CDR1 is SNHLY and CDR2 is FYNNEI. V dropped 5 bases and J dropped 0 bases, with 22 bases sitting between them. The CDR3 spells CASSPGGSDGGVNTEAFF. CDR3 nucleotide sequence: TGTGCCAGCAGTCCGGGGGGGTCAGACGGAGGGGTGAACACTGAAGCTTTCTTT.

This clone was picked up one time. This chain links TRBV12-2 with TRBJ1-1; the DNA was not compared with TRBD1, the D call given in the table. TRBV12-2 is marked as a pseudogene. The CDR3 is made up of 18 amino acids. The CDR3 region has the DNA TGTGCAAGTCGCCGACGGGACAGGCCTGACCCTCTGAACACTGAAGCTTTCTTT. This codes for CASRRRDRPDPLNTEAFF.

The chain couples TRBV28 to TRBJ1-5, with D possibly matching TRBD1 (6 bases). V was shortened by 4 bases and J by 2 bases, with 15 bases between the two germline ends. Per germline, CDR1 MDHEN and CDR2 SYDVKM. The CDR3 is 16 residues long. DNA for the CDR3: TGTGCCAGCAGTTCTAGCGGGGGGGGCGGCAATCAGCCCCAGCATTTT. Translating gives CASSSSGGGGNQPQHF.

To note about this clone: At one of its ends the junction is not consistent with the germline gene, which may arise from a read error. The chain employs TRBV3-1 (or the pseudogene TRBV3-2) and TRBJ1-2; no firm D call. Germline CDR1 reads LGHDT; CDR2 reads YNNKEL (reference sequence). This CDR3 has 17 amino acids. CDR3 sequence: CASSKEEFGEVLYGYTF. CDR3 coding DNA: TGTGCCAGCAGCAAAGAGGAGTTTGGGGAGGTGCTTTATGGCTACACCTTC.

J is TRBJ2-7 and V is TRBV9; TRBD2 aligns across 14 bases. This CDR3 region has 15 residues. The trim removed 4 bases at V and 6 bases at J, leaving 6 bases unmatched. The germline CDR1 and CDR2 sequences are SGDLS and YYNGEE. The CDR3 region is CASSPRTSGRIEQYF. For the CDR3, the DNA is TGTGCCAGCAGCCCCCGGACTAGCGGGAGGATCGAGCAGTACTTC.

J is TRBJ1-3 and V is TRBV28, with D unresolved. Trimming took 6 bases from V and 0 from J, leaving 12 bases between them. CDR3 size: 15 residues. Germline V lookup: CDR1 MDHEN, CDR2 SYDVKM. CDR3 sequence reads: CASRAAGGSGNTIYF. The CDR3 bases are TGTGCCAGCAGGGCCGCCGGAGGCTCTGGAAACACCATATATTTT.